A selection of T cell receptor beta chains follows, all from one sample in a study of quantifying T cell responses using KT2 cells. Each CDR3 protein gets one entry after TCRdb re-called the UMI-ligation and nested PCR reads with MiXCR. The sample carries over 40,000 distinct CDR3 sequences, around a tenth recorded once. What was sequenced was PBMCs spiked with cells of the T cell clone KT2. The receptors stem from a human donor. Each CDR3 is given with its conserved first and last residue. Each record gives: CDR3 DNA, CDR3 protein, J gene, clone size, V gene, D gene. The D gene is left open where the match is weak. Expanded clones are given a class, and other clones once, few, many or no size at all.

DNA: TGTGCCAGCAGCGCCGGGACAGGTTTTTATAATTCACCCCTCCACTTT; CDR3: CASSAGTGFYNSPLHF; J: TRBJ1-6; size: .; V: TRBV7-9; D: TRBD1
DNA: TGCGCCAGCAGCTTGGCGGGTAATGAGCAGTTCTTC; CDR3: CASSLAGNEQFF; J: TRBJ2-1; size: many; V: TRBV5-1; D: .
DNA: TGCGCCAGCAGTCAGTCCGGGACAGGGGCCGGTAATTCACCCCTCCACTTT; CDR3: CASSQSGTGAGNSPLHF; J: TRBJ1-6; size: .; V: TRBV4-1; D: TRBD1
DNA: TGTGCCAGCAGCCGGCGACAGGAGATGTCGAACACCGGGGAGCTGTTTTTT; CDR3: CASSRRQEMSNTGELFF; J: TRBJ2-2; size: few; V: TRBV7-2; D: .
DNA: TGTGCCAGCAGCCGATCGAGAGGGGGCAAGACCGGGGAGCTGTTTTTT; CDR3: CASSRSRGGKTGELFF; J: TRBJ2-2; size: .; V: TRBV6-6; D: TRBD1
DNA: TGTGCCAGCAGCTTCCCTACCGGGACAGGGGGCTCCGAGCAGTACTTC; CDR3: CASSFPTGTGGSEQYF; J: TRBJ2-7; size: .; V: TRBV28; D: TRBD1
DNA: TGTGCCAGCAGCCAACCCAGGGGAGTCGGGAACACTGAAGCTTTCTTT; CDR3: CASSQPRGVGNTEAFF; J: TRBJ1-1; size: .; V: TRBV12-3/TRBV12-4; D: .
DNA: TGCAGTGCTAGAGAACAGGTAGCAGCGGATACGCAGTATTTT; CDR3: CSAREQVAADTQYF; J: TRBJ2-3; size: many; V: TRBV20-1; D: .
DNA: TGCAGCGTTGGGGCGGGGGTACAAGAGACCCAGTACTTC; CDR3: CSVGAGVQETQYF; J: TRBJ2-5; size: few; V: TRBV29-1; D: TRBD2
DNA: TGTGCCAGCAGTTCTAGTTACACTAGCGAGCGGGAGACCCAGTACTTC; CDR3: CASSSSYTSERETQYF; J: TRBJ2-5; size: few; V: TRBV12-3/TRBV12-4; D: TRBD2
DNA: TGCGCCAGCAGCTTGGAGGGGCCAGGGTGGAATGAGCAGTTCTTC; CDR3: CASSLEGPGWNEQFF; J: TRBJ2-1; size: few; V: TRBV5-1; D: .
DNA: TGTGCCAGTAGTATGGGGGCGTCCTACAATGAGCAGTTCTTC; CDR3: CASSMGASYNEQFF; J: TRBJ2-1; size: many; V: TRBV19; D: .
DNA: TGTGCCAGCACCCTAAACAGTCCAGGGGAACAAGAGACCCAGTACTTC; CDR3: CASTLNSPGEQETQYF; J: TRBJ2-5; size: .; V: TRBV2; D: .
DNA: TGTGCCAGCAGTGAAGCTCCAGGGACCGGGGAGCTGTTTTTT; CDR3: CASSEAPGTGELFF; J: TRBJ2-2; size: .; V: TRBV6-1; D: .
DNA: TGCAGTGCTAGAGAGAGGACAGAACTAAACACCATATATTTT; CDR3: CSARERTELNTIYF; J: TRBJ1-3; size: few; V: TRBV20-1; D: .
DNA: TGTGCCAGCAGTTTTGGGGTGGCATCACCCCTCCACTTT; CDR3: CASSFGVASPLHF; J: TRBJ1-6; size: .; V: TRBV12-3/TRBV12-4; D: .
DNA: TGTGCCAGCAGCCCCTGGGGGATCTCTGGAAACACCATATATTTT; CDR3: CASSPWGISGNTIYF; J: TRBJ1-3; size: few; V: TRBV14; D: .
DNA: TGTGCCAGCAGCCTTGGACTAGACAATGAGCAGTTCTTC; CDR3: CASSLGLDNEQFF; J: TRBJ2-1; size: few; V: TRBV7-9; D: TRBD2
DNA: TGCAGCGTTGGGGCCCGGGGGGCCCATGAGCAGTTCTTC; CDR3: CSVGARGAHEQFF; J: TRBJ2-1; size: many; V: TRBV29-1; D: .
DNA: TGTGCCAGCAAACCGGACAGGGTTCTGGCCCCTGCCATGAACACTGAAGCTTTCTTT; CDR3: CASKPDRVLAPAMNTEAFF; J: TRBJ1-1; size: few; V: TRBV27; D: TRBD1
DNA: TGTGCCAGCAGTTCAGGGGATCAGCCCCAGCATTTT; CDR3: CASSSGDQPQHF; J: TRBJ1-5; size: .; V: TRBV12-3/TRBV12-4; D: .
DNA: TGTGCCAGCAGCCGCTACGGGGGGCGGAACACCGGGGAGCTGTTTTTT; CDR3: CASSRYGGRNTGELFF; J: TRBJ2-2; size: few; V: TRBV7-7; D: .
DNA: TGCGCCAGCAGCCAAGGACAGGGTGCGGTCTATGAGCAGTTCTTC; CDR3: CASSQGQGAVYEQFF; J: TRBJ2-1; size: few; V: TRBV4-1; D: TRBD1
DNA: TGTGCCAGCAGCGTAGTTAGCGAGGGCCCCGGGGAGCTGTTTTTT; CDR3: CASSVVSEGPGELFF; J: TRBJ2-2; size: few; V: TRBV9; D: .
DNA: TGCAGTGCCCCCAGCTCCTATAATTCACCCCTCCACTTT; CDR3: CSAPSSYNSPLHF; J: TRBJ1-6; size: few; V: TRBV20-1; D: .
DNA: TGTGCCAGCAGCCGGGAAGACAGGGAGCCGACCTACGAGCAGTACTTC; CDR3: CASSREDREPTYEQYF; J: TRBJ2-7; size: .; V: TRBV4-2; D: TRBD1
DNA: TGTGCCAGCAGCCTGGGACTGGAGTACGAGCAGTACTTC; CDR3: CASSLGLEYEQYF; J: TRBJ2-7; size: many; V: TRBV12-3/TRBV12-4; D: .
DNA: TGTGCCACCTCAGGACAGGCGGGGCTCACAGATACGCAGTATTTT; CDR3: CATSGQAGLTDTQYF; J: TRBJ2-3; size: many; V: TRBV24-1; D: .
DNA: TGTGCCAGCAGCTTTGACAGGAACTATGGCTACACCTTC; CDR3: CASSFDRNYGYTF; J: TRBJ1-2; size: few; V: TRBV7-8; D: .
DNA: TGTGCCAGCAGCCCTCAGAACTTGGGACGACCAGATACGCAGTATTTT; CDR3: CASSPQNLGRPDTQYF; J: TRBJ2-3; size: many; V: TRBV4-2; D: .
DNA: TGCAGTGCCCAGCGGGACACGGGAAACTATGGCTACACCTTC; CDR3: CSAQRDTGNYGYTF; J: TRBJ1-2; size: many; V: TRBV20-1; D: .
DNA: TGTGCCACCCTCCCAGATAGTGGAGACTACGAGCAGTACTTC; CDR3: CATLPDSGDYEQYF; J: TRBJ2-7; size: many; V: TRBV10-3; D: .
DNA: TGTGCCAGCAGTTACTCGCTACCGGGACAGGGTACCGGGGAGCTGTTTTTT; CDR3: CASSYSLPGQGTGELFF; J: TRBJ2-2; size: .; V: TRBV6-5; D: TRBD1
DNA: TGCGCCAGCAGCCACCTGGGACAGGGGCTGGGTAACACTGAAGCTTTCTTT; CDR3: CASSHLGQGLGNTEAFF; J: TRBJ1-1; size: .; V: TRBV4-1; D: TRBD1
DNA: TGCGCCAGCAGCCAAGGTCTGGGGTTAAATGAGCAGTTCTTC; CDR3: CASSQGLGLNEQFF; J: TRBJ2-1; size: many; V: TRBV4-3; D: .
DNA: TGCAGTGCTCCGGCGGGAGACGTAGAGACCCAGTACTTC; CDR3: CSAPAGDVETQYF; J: TRBJ2-5; size: many; V: TRBV20-1; D: TRBD2
DNA: TGCAGTGCTAGAGTTCCGGGAAGGAACACTGAAGCTTTCTTT; CDR3: CSARVPGRNTEAFF; J: TRBJ1-1; size: .; V: TRBV20-1; D: .
DNA: TGTGCCAGCAGCTTTAGCGGGAGGGTCTACGAGCAGTACTTC; CDR3: CASSFSGRVYEQYF; J: TRBJ2-7; size: few; V: TRBV7-9; D: TRBD2
DNA: TGCGCCAGCAGCTCGACCGGGACAGGGACGAGGAATGAGCAGTTCTTC; CDR3: CASSSTGTGTRNEQFF; J: TRBJ2-1; size: .; V: TRBV5-1; D: TRBD1
DNA: TGTGCCAGCAGCTTAGGACTAGCAAACGACGAGCAGTACTTC; CDR3: CASSLGLANDEQYF; J: TRBJ2-7; size: few; V: TRBV7-2; D: TRBD2
DNA: TGCAGTGCTCGTAGACAGTCCACCTATGGCTACACCTTC; CDR3: CSARRQSTYGYTF; J: TRBJ1-2; size: .; V: TRBV20-1; D: .
DNA: TGTGCCACCAGTGATCGAGGAGGAGAGAGCACAGATACGCAGTATTTT; CDR3: CATSDRGGESTDTQYF; J: TRBJ2-3; size: .; V: TRBV24-1; D: .
DNA: TGTGCCAGCAGTGAAAGACTAGCGTCGGGGGAGCAGTACTTC; CDR3: CASSERLASGEQYF; J: TRBJ2-7; size: few; V: TRBV2; D: TRBD2
DNA: TGTGCCAGCAGTAAGCAGGGAAACGAGCAGTACTTC; CDR3: CASSKQGNEQYF; J: TRBJ2-7; size: few; V: TRBV6-2/TRBV6-3; D: .
DNA: TGCAGTGCTAGAGCCCCATTCAGCGGGACTAGCACAGATACGCAGTATTTT; CDR3: CSARAPFSGTSTDTQYF; J: TRBJ2-3; size: many; V: TRBV20-1; D: TRBD2
DNA: TGTGCCAGCAGAGGGGACAGTAGCACAGATACGCAGTATTTT; CDR3: CASRGDSSTDTQYF; J: TRBJ2-3; size: few; V: TRBV2; D: TRBD1
DNA: TGTGCCAGCTCTCAAGACAGGTTTAATTCACCCCTCCACTTT; CDR3: CASSQDRFNSPLHF; J: TRBJ1-6; size: few; V: TRBV18; D: .
DNA: TGTGCCAGCAGCTTCACCGGGACAGGGAACAATGAGCAGTTCTTC; CDR3: CASSFTGTGNNEQFF; J: TRBJ2-1; size: many; V: TRBV12-3/TRBV12-4; D: TRBD1
DNA: TGTGCCAGCTCCTCGGGGGGCCCCTACAATGAGCAGTTCTTC; CDR3: CASSSGGPYNEQFF; J: TRBJ2-1; size: .; V: TRBV18; D: .